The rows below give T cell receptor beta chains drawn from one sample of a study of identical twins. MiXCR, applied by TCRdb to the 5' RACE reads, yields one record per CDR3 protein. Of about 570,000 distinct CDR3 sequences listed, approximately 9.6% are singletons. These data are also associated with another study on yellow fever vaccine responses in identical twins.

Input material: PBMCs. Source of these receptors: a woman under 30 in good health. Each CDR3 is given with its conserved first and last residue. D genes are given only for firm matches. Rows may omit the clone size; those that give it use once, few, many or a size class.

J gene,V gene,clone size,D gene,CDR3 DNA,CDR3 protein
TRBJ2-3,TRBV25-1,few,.,TGTGCCAGCAGTGACCCCCAGCTTAGCGCCAGTGGATCAGATACGCAGTATTTT,CASSDPQLSASGSDTQYF
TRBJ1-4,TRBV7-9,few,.,TGTGCCAGCAGCTATATTAATGAAAAACTGTTTTTT,CASSYINEKLFF
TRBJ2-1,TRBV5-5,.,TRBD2,TGTGCCAGCAGCTATGATTTACTAGCGGGAGTCCTCTTC,CASSYDLLAGVLF
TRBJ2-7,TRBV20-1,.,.,TGCAGTGCTAGGTTAAGTGGAGAAAACGAGCAGTACTTC,CSARLSGENEQYF
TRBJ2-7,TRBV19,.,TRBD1,TGTGCCAGTAGTATCTCCGGGACAGGGCGCGCCTACGAGCAGTACTTC,CASSISGTGRAYEQYF
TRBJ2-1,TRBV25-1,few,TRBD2,TGTGCCAGCAGTGAATCGGGCGGGAGGGCCCGGGAGCAGTTCTTC,CASSESGGRAREQFF
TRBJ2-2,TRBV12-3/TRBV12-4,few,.,TGTGCCAGCAGTTCTCGACAGGAGTCCACCGGGGAGCTGTTTTTT,CASSSRQESTGELFF
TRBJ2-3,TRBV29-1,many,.,TGCAGCGTTGAAGTCCTAGATACCCTTACGCAGTATTTT,CSVEVLDTLTQYF
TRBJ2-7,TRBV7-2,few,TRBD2,TGTGCCAGCTCTTTAGCGGGGGGACACATCTACGAGCAGTACTTC,CASSLAGGHIYEQYF
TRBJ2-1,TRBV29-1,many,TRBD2,TGCAGCGCTGCGGGGACTAGCGACAATGAGCAGTTCTTC,CSAAGTSDNEQFF
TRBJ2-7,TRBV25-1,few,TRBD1,TGTGCCAGCAGTCCTGCCGGGGACAGGTACTCCTACGAGCAGTACTTC,CASSPAGDRYSYEQYF
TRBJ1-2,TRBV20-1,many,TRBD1,TGCAGTGCTACACAGGGGTCTGGCTACACCTTC,CSATQGSGYTF
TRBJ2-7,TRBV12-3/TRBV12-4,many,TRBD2,TGTGCCAGCAGTTTGGGACTAGCGGGAGGGTCACCCTACGAGCAGTACTTC,CASSLGLAGGSPYEQYF
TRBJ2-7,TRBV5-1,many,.,TGCGCCAGCAGCTCCCTAACAGGGTTCGAGCAGTACTTC,CASSSLTGFEQYF
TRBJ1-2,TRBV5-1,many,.,TGCGCCAGCAGCTTGGGGTTCCGTAGCGATGGCTACACCTTC,CASSLGFRSDGYTF
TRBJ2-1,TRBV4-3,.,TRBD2,TGCGCCAGCAGCCAAGGGCGACTAGCGGGAGGAGGCTACAATGAGCAGTTCTTC,CASSQGRLAGGGYNEQFF
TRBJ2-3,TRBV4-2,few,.,TGTGCCAGCAGCCAAGATCGGGACCCCTCCACAGATACGCAGTATTTT,CASSQDRDPSTDTQYF
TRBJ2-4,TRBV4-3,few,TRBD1,TGCGCCAGCAGCCCGGGGACAGGGAAAAACATTCAGTACTTC,CASSPGTGKNIQYF
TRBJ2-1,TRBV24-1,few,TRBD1,TGTGCCACCAGTGATCCCCGGACAGGGGGCAATGAGCAGTTCTTC,CATSDPRTGGNEQFF
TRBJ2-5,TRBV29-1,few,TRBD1,TGCAGCGTTGCGCAGGGGGCAGAGACCCAGTACTTC,CSVAQGAETQYF
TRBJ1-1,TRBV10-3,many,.,TGTGCCATCAGTGACCCCCCAGGGTCTCCTGAAGCTTTCTTT,CAISDPPGSPEAFF
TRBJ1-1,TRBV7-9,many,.,TGTGCCAGCAGCTCAAACACTGAAGCTTTCTTT,CASSSNTEAFF
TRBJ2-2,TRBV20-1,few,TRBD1,TGCAGTGCTAGATGGGGCAGGGGGCGAACCGGGGAGCTGTTTTTT,CSARWGRGRTGELFF
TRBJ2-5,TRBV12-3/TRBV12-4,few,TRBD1,TGTGCCAGCAGTTCTCTCCGGGACAGGGGAGAGACCCAGTACTTC,CASSSLRDRGETQYF
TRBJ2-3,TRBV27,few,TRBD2,TGTGCCAGCAGTTTCGAAGGGGGACTAGCGGGGACCACAGATACGCAGTATTTT,CASSFEGGLAGTTDTQYF
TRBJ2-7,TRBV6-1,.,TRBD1,TGTGCCAGCAGACGGGACAGGGGGTTTGAGCAGTACTTC,CASRRDRGFEQYF
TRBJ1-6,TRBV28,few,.,TGTGCCAGCAGGGACCACACTTTTAATTCACCCCTCCACTTT,CASRDHTFNSPLHF
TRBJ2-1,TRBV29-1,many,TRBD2,TGCAGCGTTAAGACTAGCGGGGAATCCTACAATGAGCAGTTCTTC,CSVKTSGESYNEQFF
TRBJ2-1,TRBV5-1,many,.,TGCGCCAGCAGCGGAACCACAGGGTCGGATGAGCAGTTCTTC,CASSGTTGSDEQFF
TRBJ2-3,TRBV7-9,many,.,TGTGCCAGCAGCTTAGATGGCGGGGGCACAGATACGCAGTATTTT,CASSLDGGGTDTQYF
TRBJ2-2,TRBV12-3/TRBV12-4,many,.,TGTGCCAGCCGTAATCTAGGGAGTTCGAACACCGGGGAGCTGTTTTTT,CASRNLGSSNTGELFF
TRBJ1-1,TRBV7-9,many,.,TGTGCCAGCAGTGTTTCCGCCACTGAAGCTTTCTTT,CASSVSATEAFF
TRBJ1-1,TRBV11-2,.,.,TGTGCCAGCAGCCCAGGGCCCGGAGTGGGAGCTTTCTTT,CASSPGPGVGAFF
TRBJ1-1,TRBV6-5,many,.,TGTGCCAGCAGTTACTCGTACGGAGGAAGCACTGAAGCTTTCTTT,CASSYSYGGSTEAFF
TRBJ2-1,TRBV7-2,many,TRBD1,TGTGCCACCAGCTTAAATGAAGGGGGGGACAGGGCTCCCCGCCTGACCAATGAGCAGTTCTTC,CATSLNEGGDRAPRLTNEQFF
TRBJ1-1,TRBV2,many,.,TGTGCCAGCCGGGATTTTCTTATGAACACTGAAGCTTTCTTT,CASRDFLMNTEAFF
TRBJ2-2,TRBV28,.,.,TGTGCCAGCAGTTTTTTGATAGTCGGGGAGCTGTTTTTT,CASSFLIVGELFF
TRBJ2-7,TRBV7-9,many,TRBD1,TGTGCCAGCAGCTTAAGTATGGGACAGGGTACTTCCGAGCAGTACTTC,CASSLSMGQGTSEQYF
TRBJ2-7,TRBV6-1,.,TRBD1,TGTGCCAGCAGTGAAGCTCCCGGGACAGGGGGATCCTACGAGCAGTACTTC,CASSEAPGTGGSYEQYF
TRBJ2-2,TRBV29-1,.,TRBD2,TGCAGCGTTGAAGCCTCCGGTGATAGCGGGAGGGGCCTTCCCCGGAACACCGGGGAGCTGTTTTTT,CSVEASGDSGRGLPRNTGELFF
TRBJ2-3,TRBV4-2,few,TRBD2,TGTGCCAGCAGCCAAACGATTTGGGAGGGCCTGACAGATACGCAGTATTTT,CASSQTIWEGLTDTQYF
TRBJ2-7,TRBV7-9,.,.,TGTGCCAGCAGTATAGCGGCCTACGAGCAGTACTTC,CASSIAAYEQYF
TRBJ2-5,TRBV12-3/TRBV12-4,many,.,TGTGCCAGCAGGTCTTCCCGGACGGCTCAAGAGACCCAGTACTTC,CASRSSRTAQETQYF
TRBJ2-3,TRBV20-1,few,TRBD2,TGCAGTGCTAGAGACCCAGCGGGGGGGGCCAAAGATACGCAGTATTTT,CSARDPAGGAKDTQYF